Presented here are 20 T cell receptor beta chains from one specimen sequenced in a study of cytomegalovirus exposure and HLA in healthy donors. The study ran its PCR with 60 Vbeta and 13 Jbeta primers. TCRdb keeps only in-frame clones here, not all; method: immunoSEQ multiplex PCR. Of about 120,000 clones in the sample, 50% to 65% are singletons; the top ten hold 9% to 10%. The sample consisted of PBMCs. All receptors come from a man aged 35 to 55 in good health and CMV-seropositive.

The V call is TRBV5-3, the J call TRBJ2-2, with 9 nucleotides matching TRBD2. TRBV5-3 is filed as an ORF, its function uncertain. The CDR3 is 16 amino acids. J gave up 4 bases and V 1 base, and 5 bases lay outside the gene matches. CDR3 region: CARSLRAGGRTGELFF. CDR3 sequence (DNA): TGTGCCAGAAGCTTGAGGGCGGGAGGGCGCACCGGGGAGCTGTTTTTT.

The chain employs TRBV7-9 and TRBJ1-3; D not certain. The CDR3 runs 12 residues. V gave up 3 bases and J gave up 7 bases, with 7 bases separating them. Germline loops: CDR1 SEHNR, CDR2 FQNEAQ (reference sequence). CDR3 coding DNA: TGTGCCAGCAGCTTTTCCCCGAACACCATATATTTT. This gives the protein CASSFSPNTIYF.

This chain links TRBV2 with TRBJ2-5; D remains unclear. Germline lookup yields CDR1 SNHLY and CDR2 FYNNEI. V was pared by 8 bases and J by 3 bases, with 10 bases between. The CDR3 has 12 amino acids. CDR3 in DNA: TGTGCCAGCCGAGGTCTGGAAGAGACCCAGTACTTC. Translated: CASRGLEETQYF.

This clone was counted a few times. The chain carries TRBV4-1 and TRBJ2-1; D is perhaps TRBD2 (7 bases). Germline assignment: CDR1 MGHRA and CDR2 YSYEKL. V lost 8 bases and J lost 5, with 19 bases in between. The CDR3 contains 15 residues. CDR3 DNA: TGCGCCAGCGGAGGGGGGGGCCATTGGGACAATGAGCAGTTCTTC. Translation gives CASGGGGHWDNEQFF.

This clone was counted a single time. V gene TRBV10-2 combines with J gene TRBJ2-1, with 9 nucleotides matching TRBD2. V dropped 6 bases and J dropped 10; count of bases not matched to a gene: 7. Germline CDR1 WSHSY, CDR2 SAAADI. The CDR3 totals 13 residues. The CDR3: CASRAGTSKEQFF. CDR3 bases: TGCGCCAGCAGAGCCGGGACTAGCAAGGAGCAGTTCTTC.

This chain uses TRBV2 with TRBJ2-3; 8 nucleotides match TRBD1. Trimming at V came to 11 bases and at J to 1 base, leaving 5 bases not matched to a gene. The CDR3 is 13 residues long. CDR1 and CDR2 from the germline V gene are SNHLY and FYNNEI. This chain's CDR3 is CAGGQGGTDTQYF. Here the CDR3 DNA reads TGTGCCGGCGGACAGGGCGGCACAGATACGCAGTATTTT.

This clone showed up just a few times. Other DNA sequences in this specimen translate into the identical CDR3. The chain carries TRBV27 and TRBJ1-5; 9 nucleotides align to TRBD1. This CDR3 is built from 15 residues. Trimming at V came to 5 bases and at J to 1 base, leaving 3 bases not matched to a gene. The germline CDR1 and CDR2 sequences are MNHEY and SMNVEV (reference sequence). The CDR3 DNA sequence: TGTGCCAGCAGTCCCGGGACAGGGAGCAATCAGCCCCAGCATTTT. Translation gives CASSPGTGSNQPQHF.

J is TRBJ1-1 and V is TRBV25-1; 8 bases are a match to TRBD1. With V trimmed by 6 bases and J by 3 bases, 6 bases remained unmatched. This CDR3 is 14 amino acids long. Germline assignment: CDR1 MGHDK and CDR2 SYGVNS. CDR3 residues: CASSPQGAYTEAFF. The CDR3 bases are TGTGCCAGCAGCCCTCAGGGGGCCTACACTGAAGCTTTCTTT.

This clone occurred a few times. The chain has TRBV10-1 and TRBJ1-1, with a possible D match to TRBD1 (5 bases). The CDR3 totals 13 residues. The V gene's germline CDR1 is WNHNN and CDR2 SYGVQD (reference sequence). Trimming shortened V by 0 bases and J by 6 bases, and 8 bases separated the two germline ends. This chain's CDR3 is CASSESGGAEAFF. The CDR3 DNA is TGCGCCAGCAGTGAGTCTGGAGGGGCTGAAGCTTTCTTT.

The chain couples TRBV11-2 to TRBJ1-1; 7 bases map to TRBD1. Germline V gene lookup returns CDR1 SGHAT and CDR2 FQNNGV. With 4 bases clipped from V and 13 bases from J, the junction kept 12 bases outside the gene matches. This CDR3 is 13 amino acids long. The CDR3 bases are TGTGCCAGCAGCTCAATGGAGACAGGGAATGATTTCTTT. This translates into CASSSMETGNDFF.

This clone was counted between two and nine times. The J gene is TRBJ2-7, the V gene TRBV28, with 8 bases lining up with TRBD1. V gave up 6 bases and J gave up 5 bases; unmatched junction bases: 6. The CDR3 is made up of 13 amino acids. CDR1 and CDR2 from the germline V gene are MDHEN and SYDVKM. The DNA for the CDR3 is TGTGCCAGCAGCCCCGGACAGGGCGACGAGCAGTACTTC. Protein sequence: CASSPGQGDEQYF.

The V gene is TRBV6-6, the J gene TRBJ1-1; TRBD1 aligns across 8 bases. The CDR3 consists of 15 residues. After removal of 5 bases from V and 4 bases from J, the junction contained 9 bases not matched to a gene. From germline, CDR1 is MNHNY and CDR2 SVGAGI (reference sequence). CDR3 sequence: CASSKMDRVATEAFF. The CDR3 DNA reads as TGTGCCAGCAGTAAAATGGACAGGGTCGCCACTGAAGCTTTCTTT.

This clone was seen just once. J is TRBJ1-3 and V is TRBV28; maybe TRBD1 (5 bases). This CDR3 comprises 14 residues. Trimming pared 6 bases from V and 2 bases from J, leaving 11 bases between. Germline-derived CDR1 and CDR2 are MDHEN and SYDVKM. CDR3 DNA: TGTGCCAGCAGAATTGGACAACCTGGAAACACCATATATTTT. The encoded protein is CASRIGQPGNTIYF.

This clone was seen more than once but under ten times. J is TRBJ2-1 and V is TRBV6-1; a possible D gene is TRBD2 (6 bases). The CDR3 has 15 amino acids. The germline CDR1 and CDR2 sequences are MNHNS and SASEGT. The V and J ends lost 4 bases and 7 bases respectively, with 17 bases between them. The DNA for the CDR3 is TGTGCCAGCAGTGTACGGGGTAATGGGAGGAATGAGCAGTTCTTC. This gives the protein CASSVRGNGRNEQFF.

This clone was counted only a few times. One end of the junction is discordant with germline, which a read error may explain. The chain has TRBV7-7 and TRBJ2-5, with TRBD1 identical over 8 bases. Germline CDR1 and CDR2: SSHAT and FNYEAQ (reference sequence). The CDR3 extends over 13 amino acids. The CDR3 coding sequence is TGTGCTAGCAGCTCGACAGGGGAAGAGACCCAGTACTTC. This sequence encodes CASSSTGEETQYF. Complete variable domain (other parts from reference TRBV7-7 and TRBJ2-5): GAGVSQSPRYKVTKRGQDVTLRCDPISSHATLYWYQQALGQGPEFLTYFNYEAQPDKSGLPSDRFSAERPEGSISTLTIQRTEQRDSAMYRCASSSTGEETQYFGPGTRLLVL.

The rearrangement uses TRBV19 and TRBJ2-7; D is possibly TRBD2 (6 bases). CDR1 is LNHDA, CDR2 SQIVND, per germline (reference sequence). CDR3 length: 14 residues. Trimming shortened V by 2 bases and J by 6 bases, and 14 bases separated the two germline ends. CDR3: CASSIQTRSFEQYF. The CDR3 coding sequence is TGTGCCAGTAGTATACAGACTAGGAGCTTCGAGCAGTACTTC. Based on the CDR3 plus reference TRBV19 and TRBJ2-7, the full variable domain is DGGITQSPKYLFRKEGQNVTLSCEQNLNHDAMYWYRQDPGQGLRLIYYSQIVNDFQKGDIAEGYSVSREKKESFPLTVTSAQKNPTAFYLCASSIQTRSFEQYFGPGTRLTVT.

The sample holds a few counts of this clone. The chain employs TRBV7-2 and TRBJ1-5, with a possible D match to TRBD1 (5 bases). Germline V CDR1 and CDR2: SGHTA, FQGNSA. V lost 5 bases and J 5 bases, leaving 10 bases between the germline ends. The CDR3 loop spans 13 amino acids. CDR3 sequence: CASSQGGDQPQHF. Written as DNA, the CDR3 is TGTGCCAGCAGCCAGGGAGGGGATCAGCCCCAGCATTTT.

The chain uses TRBV11-3 and TRBJ2-1, with TRBD2 matching over 9 bases. The germline CDR1 and CDR2 sequences are SGHNT and YENEEA. The CDR3 length is 12 residues. V shed 5 bases and J 9 bases; nucleotides not matched to a gene: 2. CDR3 sequence reads: CASSLTSGEQFF. The CDR3 region has the DNA TGTGCCAGCAGCCTGACTAGCGGTGAGCAGTTCTTC.

The chain has TRBV29-1 and TRBJ2-1, with a possible D match to TRBD2 (5 bases). V lost 2 bases and J 9 bases, leaving 11 bases between the germline ends. The CDR3 covers 12 residues. The germline CDR1 and CDR2 sequences are SQVTM and ANQGSEA. The CDR3: CSVELARIEQFF. CDR3 in DNA: TGCAGCGTTGAACTAGCCCGGATTGAGCAGTTCTTC.

This clone was counted between two and nine times. The CDR3 loop is CASSYDSSYNEQFF. The DNA of the CDR3 is TGTGCCAGCAGTTACGACAGCTCCTACAATGAGCAGTTCTTC. The V and J genes are TRBV6-6 and TRBJ2-1, with D possibly matching TRBD1 (5 bases). The CDR3 covers 14 residues. Between the trimmed V and J ends, which lost 2 bases and 0 bases, there was a span of 5 bases. Germline V gives CDR1 MNHNY, CDR2 SVGAGI (reference sequence).